This passage covers 2 T cell receptor beta chains from one sample sequenced in a study of cytomegalovirus exposure and HLA in healthy donors. Primers: 60 Vbeta forward and 13 Jbeta reverse. The table came from immunoSEQ multiplex PCR; TCRdb's copy has only in-frame clones and leaves some out. The sample shows 50,000 to 70,000 clones, 65% to 80% of them seen only once. Sequencing used PBMCs. The source of these receptors is a man between 35 and 55 years old in good health and CMV-seropositive.

V usage is TRBV11-2 and J usage is TRBJ1-2; TRBD1 matches at 8 bases. Germline trimming cut 3 bases from V and 0 bases from J; bases unmatched to any gene: 3. This CDR3 comprises 15 residues. Germline V gives CDR1 SGHAT, CDR2 FQNNGV. The CDR3, as DNA: TGTGCCAGCAGCTTGGCAGGGGGCGCTAACTATGGCTACACCTTC. Amino acid sequence: CASSLAGGANYGYTF.

The rearrangement uses TRBV6-5 and TRBJ2-7; D possibly corresponds to TRBD2 (6 bases). Trimming took off 6 bases at V and 6 bases at J, with 12 bases between the two ends. The CDR3 totals 12 residues. Germline V gene sequence: CDR1 MNHEY, CDR2 SVGAGI. The CDR3 sequence is CASRWGDGEQYF. The CDR3 DNA reads TGTGCCAGCAGGTGGGGGGACGGCGAGCAGTACTTC.